This is a list of T cell receptor beta chains from one sample in a study of T cell repertoires in cytomegalovirus infection. Each CDR3 protein gets one entry after TCRdb re-called the reads with MiXCR. The sample has roughly 150,000 distinct CDR3 sequences; 17% are singletons. Sequenced sample: CD8+ T cells from PBMCs. All receptors come from a human donor in good health (CMV status not recorded). Some clones in this sample may be carry-over from other donors' samples. The CDR3 runs from the conserved cysteine through the conserved F or W. D genes are given only for firm matches. Clone size is not always given. Where it is, it says once, few, many or a class for expanded clones.

v_gene	d_gene	j_gene	abundance	CDR3nt	CDR3aa
TRBV7-9	NA	TRBJ2-1	few	TGTGCCAGCAGTCTCCTCAACGGCGGGTCGGGGAATGAGCAGTTCTTC	CASSLLNGGSGNEQFF
TRBV6-2/TRBV6-3	NA	TRBJ2-3	few	TGTGCCAGCAGTTACCCGACGAATGAGGCTAGCGAGTTCACAGATACGCAGTATTTT	CASSYPTNEASEFTDTQYF
TRBV7-9	TRBD2	TRBJ2-5	NA	TGTGCCAGCAGCTTCGGGGGGGCCGAGGAGACCCAGTACTTC	CASSFGGAEETQYF
TRBV19	TRBD1	TRBJ2-7	many	TGTGCCAGTAGCACAGGGGCCTCCGAGCAGTACTTC	CASSTGASEQYF
TRBV12-3/TRBV12-4	NA	TRBJ2-7	NA	TGTGCCAGCAACCCAGGAGGGGGGCTGAGCGAGCAGTACTTC	CASNPGGGLSEQYF
TRBV19	NA	TRBJ2-1	NA	TGTGCCAGTAGTACGACCCAAAATGAGCAGTTCTTC	CASSTTQNEQFF
TRBV28	TRBD1	TRBJ2-7	few	TGTGCCAGCAGATCGTTCCGGGACAGGGTCGAGCAGTACTTC	CASRSFRDRVEQYF
TRBV6-2/TRBV6-3	NA	TRBJ1-1	few	TGTGCCAGCAGTTACTCGACGTCGGGCAGCTCACACACTGAAGCTTTCTTT	CASSYSTSGSSHTEAFF
TRBV6-1	NA	TRBJ1-1	NA	TGTGCCAGCAGTGTACACCCTGAAGCTTTCTTT	CASSVHPEAFF
TRBV29-1	NA	TRBJ1-1	NA	TGCAGCGTTAGGCTGAACACTGAAGCTTTCTTT	CSVRLNTEAFF
TRBV6-2/TRBV6-3	NA	TRBJ2-7	few	TGTGCCAGCAGTTACCGGGATCAAGGCGAGCAGTACTTC	CASSYRDQGEQYF
TRBV14	TRBD2	TRBJ2-2	few	TGTGCCAGCAGTCAACGTAGCGGGACCGCCGGGGAGCTGTTTTTT	CASSQRSGTAGELFF
TRBV12-3/TRBV12-4	TRBD2	TRBJ2-2	few	TGTGCCAGCAGTTTTCTCGCGGGAGGGCCGATGGGGGAGCTGTTTTTT	CASSFLAGGPMGELFF
TRBV5-1	NA	TRBJ1-1	NA	TGCGCCAGCAGCGTCGACAGTTTGAACACTGAAGCTTTCTTT	CASSVDSLNTEAFF
TRBV28	NA	TRBJ2-7	once	TGTGCCAGCAGTTTATATCAGGCAGGGACCTACGAGCAGTACTTC	CASSLYQAGTYEQYF
TRBV15	TRBD2	TRBJ2-3	few	TGTGCCACCAGCAGAGATCGTAATAGCGGGAGAGATACGCAGTATTTT	CATSRDRNSGRDTQYF
TRBV7-8	NA	TRBJ2-7	few	TGTGCCAGCAGTTTAAAAGATCTCTACGAGCAGTACTTC	CASSLKDLYEQYF
TRBV28	NA	TRBJ2-1	few	TGTGCCAGCAGTTTCCGACAGATCTCCTACAATGAGCAGTTCTTC	CASSFRQISYNEQFF
TRBV6-6	NA	TRBJ1-2	NA	TGTGCCAGCAGTTACGGGGTTGGGGGGGGCTACACCTTC	CASSYGVGGGYTF
TRBV7-3	NA	TRBJ2-2	few	TGTGCCAGCAGCTTAAATGGCGGGTTGAACACCGGGGAGCTGTTTTTT	CASSLNGGLNTGELFF
TRBV7-6	NA	TRBJ2-7	NA	TGTACCAGCAGCTTAGTGGTTAAGGGGGACGAGCAGTACTTC	CTSSLVVKGDEQYF
TRBV6-6	TRBD1	TRBJ1-1	few	TGTGCCAGCAGTTACGGGACAGAGAACACTGAAGCTTTCTTT	CASSYGTENTEAFF
TRBV30	TRBD2	TRBJ2-4	few	TGTGCCTGGAGTGTCAGGGAGGGGTGGGCCAAAAACATTCAGTACTTC	CAWSVREGWAKNIQYF
TRBV11-2	TRBD1	TRBJ2-3	many	TGTGCCAGCAGCTTAAACAGGGGTCGCACAGATACGCAGTATTTT	CASSLNRGRTDTQYF
TRBV2	NA	TRBJ2-2	NA	TGTGCCTGTTACTCTTCTGATGGTACCGGGGAGCTGTTTTTT	CACYSSDGTGELFF
TRBV2	NA	TRBJ2-7	many	TGTGCCAGCCCCGGGGCTCAAGGAAACTACGAGCAGTACTTC	CASPGAQGNYEQYF
TRBV7-2	TRBD2	TRBJ2-1	few	TGTGCCAGCAGCTCCAGACTAGCGGGGTTTTACAATGAGCAGTTCTTC	CASSSRLAGFYNEQFF
TRBV7-2	NA	TRBJ1-4	NA	TGTGCCAGCAGCTTAAACAAGGCAGGCGATAATGAAAAACTGTTTTTT	CASSLNKAGDNEKLFF
TRBV6-6	NA	TRBJ2-6	few	TGTGCCAGCAGTTACTACTCTGGGGCCAACGTCCTGACTTTC	CASSYYSGANVLTF
TRBV4-2	NA	TRBJ1-1	NA	TGTGCCAGCAGCCTCAAGGCCTTGAACACTGAAGCTTTCTTT	CASSLKALNTEAFF
TRBV7-9	NA	TRBJ2-1	NA	TGTGCCAGCAGCTTTTACGCGGGGCCCTACAATGAGCAGTTCTTC	CASSFYAGPYNEQFF
TRBV7-9	NA	TRBJ1-1	NA	TGTGCCAGCAGCCTCCATTCTAGCACTGAAGCTTTCTTT	CASSLHSSTEAFF
TRBV20-1	NA	TRBJ2-4	NA	TGCAGTGCTAGTCCGGGACTCGACCCGACTCTAGCCAAAAACATTCAGTACTTC	CSASPGLDPTLAKNIQYF
TRBV4-1	NA	TRBJ2-5	NA	TGCGCCAGCAGCCCCCTCGCAGGACTAGAGACCCAGTACTTC	CASSPLAGLETQYF
TRBV28	NA	TRBJ2-7	NA	TGTGCCAGCAAAGTTCCCCCTAGCAGAGGCACCGAGCAGTACTTC	CASKVPPSRGTEQYF
TRBV29-1	TRBD1	TRBJ2-1	NA	TGCAGCGTTGGAAAAGGGGGCGCATCCAATGAGCAGTTCTTC	CSVGKGGASNEQFF
TRBV6-6	NA	TRBJ2-3	many	TGTGCCAGCAGTTACCTGAGCACAGATACGCAGTATTTT	CASSYLSTDTQYF
TRBV20-1	NA	TRBJ2-7	NA	TGCAGTGCTAGAGATCCAGGCCTTACCTCCTACGAGCAGTACTTC	CSARDPGLTSYEQYF
TRBV27	NA	TRBJ2-7	NA	TGTGCCAGCGGGGGGACAGCACGCTCCTACGAGCAGTACTTC	CASGGTARSYEQYF
TRBV6-2/TRBV6-3	NA	TRBJ2-1	NA	TGTGCCAGCAGTTACTCTGGGGGATTCTCCTACAATGAGCAGTTCTTC	CASSYSGGFSYNEQFF